Below, 7 T cell receptor beta chains from the same sample are listed, as sequenced in a study of shared clonotypes between healthy human individuals. The repertoire was sequenced with immunoSEQ multiplex PCR; TCRdb's copy has only in-frame clones and lacks some. The profile shows approximately 340,000 clones, around 74% of them singletons. Source material: memory CD4+ T cells sorted from blood. This sample's subset: CD45RA-negative fraction. The receptors were gathered from a man under 40 in good health.

Notes on this clone: Other nucleotide sequences from this sample produce the same CDR3. This rearrangement joins TRBV2 to TRBJ2-5, with a possible D match to TRBD2 (5 bases). The CDR3 extends over 15 amino acids. With 0 bases removed from V and 1 base from J, the gap between germline ends came to 9 bases. Germline CDR1 is SNHLY and CDR2 is FYNNEI. The CDR3 DNA sequence: TGTGCCAGCAGTGAAGCGCGCGGGCCCCAAGAGACCCAGTACTTC. Translating gives CASSEARGPQETQYF.

This clone was counted only a few times. The chain couples TRBV7-3 to TRBJ2-1; the D is unclear. Germline V gene data show CDR1 as SGHTA and CDR2 as FQGTGA. V was trimmed by 5 bases and J by 6 bases, leaving 11 bases between them. This CDR3 region has 13 residues. CDR3 DNA: TGTGCCAGCAGCCCTGATCACTTCAATGAGCAGTTCTTC. It encodes CASSPDHFNEQFF.

The chain joins TRBV10-3 to TRBJ1-1; D uncertain. The CDR3 is 14 residues long. The V gene's germline CDR1 is ENHRY and CDR2 SYGVKD. V was cut by 10 bases and J by 2 bases, with 17 bases left in between. CDR3 protein: CATTRSGSNTEAFF. CDR3 in DNA: TGTGCCACCACAAGGTCGGGCTCCAACACTGAAGCTTTCTTT.

On this clone itself: The sample contains more than one DNA sequence encoding this CDR3. V is TRBV7-9 and J is TRBJ2-7, with 8 bases lining up with TRBD2. The CDR3 contains 14 residues. Germline values: CDR1 SEHNR, CDR2 FQNEAQ (reference sequence). V was clipped by 7 bases and J by 2 bases; unmatched bases: 7. CDR3 protein: CASTLSGSTYEQYF. CDR3 in DNA: TGTGCCAGCACCTTGAGCGGGAGTACCTACGAGCAGTACTTC. Drawing the rest from reference TRBV7-9 and TRBJ2-7, the complete variable domain is DTGVSQNPRHKITKRGQNVTFRCDPISEHNRLYWYRQTLGQGPEFLTYFQNEAQLEKSRLLSDRFSAERPKGSFSTLEIQRTEQGDSAMYLCASTLSGSTYEQYFGPGTRLTVT.

The chain combines TRBV19 with TRBJ2-1; D is perhaps TRBD1 (6 bases). The CDR3 totals 15 residues. V lost 2 bases to trimming and J lost 9 bases, with 17 bases between them. Germline values: CDR1 LNHDA, CDR2 SQIVND (reference sequence). The CDR3 loop is CASSILFIRGREQFF. The DNA for the CDR3 is TGTGCCAGTAGTATACTTTTTATCAGGGGACGTGAGCAGTTCTTC.

To note about this clone: A junction end diverges from the germline sequence, so it may reflect a read error. The rearrangement joins TRBV13 to TRBJ2-2; 8 nucleotides agree with TRBD2. The CDR3 has 15 residues. The V gene's germline CDR1 is PRHDT and CDR2 FYEKMQ (reference sequence). The CDR3 DNA follows: TGTGCCAGCAGCCCCCGCGACAGCGGGAGAGGGGCGCTGTTTTTT. This sequence encodes CASSPRDSGRGALFF.

Ten or more counts support this clone. The chain has TRBV7-2 and TRBJ1-3; unclear D gene. The CDR3 totals 15 residues. V was shortened by 5 bases and J by 0 bases, with 11 bases between the two germline ends. Germline lookup yields CDR1 SGHTA and CDR2 FQGNSA. CDR3 region: CASSADGFSGNTIYF. The CDR3 bases are TGTGCCAGCAGCGCAGATGGTTTCTCTGGAAACACCATATATTTT.